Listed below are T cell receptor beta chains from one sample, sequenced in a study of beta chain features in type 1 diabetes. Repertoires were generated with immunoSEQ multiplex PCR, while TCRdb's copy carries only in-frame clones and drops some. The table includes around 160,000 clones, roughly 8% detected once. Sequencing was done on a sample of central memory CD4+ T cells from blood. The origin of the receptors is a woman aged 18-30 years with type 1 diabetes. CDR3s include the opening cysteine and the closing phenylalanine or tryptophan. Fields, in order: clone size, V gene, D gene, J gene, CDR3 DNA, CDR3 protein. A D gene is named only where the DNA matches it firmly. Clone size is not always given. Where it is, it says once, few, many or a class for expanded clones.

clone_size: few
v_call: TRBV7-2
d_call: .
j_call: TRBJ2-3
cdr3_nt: TGTGCCAGCAGCTTCAGGGGAGATACGCAGTATTTT
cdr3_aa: CASSFRGDTQYF

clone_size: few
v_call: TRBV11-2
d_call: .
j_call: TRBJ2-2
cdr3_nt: TGTGCCAGCAGACCACAGGGTATCACCGGGGAGCTGTTTTTT
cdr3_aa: CASRPQGITGELFF

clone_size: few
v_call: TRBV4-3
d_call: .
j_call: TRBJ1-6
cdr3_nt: TGCGCCAGCAGCCAAGATTACCGGGAGCTACCCCTCCACTTT
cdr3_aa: CASSQDYRELPLHF

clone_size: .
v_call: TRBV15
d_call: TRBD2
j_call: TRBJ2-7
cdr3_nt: TGTGCCACCAGCGGGGGGGGAAACGGCTACGAGCAGTACTTC
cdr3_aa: CATSGGGNGYEQYF

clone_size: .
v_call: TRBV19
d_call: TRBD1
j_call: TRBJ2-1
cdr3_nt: TGTGCCAGTAGTGTCCGAGACAGGGGCAATAAGCAGTTCTTC
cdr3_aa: CASSVRDRGNKQFF

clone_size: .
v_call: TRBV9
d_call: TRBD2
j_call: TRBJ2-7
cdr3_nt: TGTGCCAGCAGCACCGGACTAGCTGAGCCCTACGAGCAGTACTTC
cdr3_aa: CASSTGLAEPYEQYF

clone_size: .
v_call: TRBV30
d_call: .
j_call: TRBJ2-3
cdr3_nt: TGTGCCTGGAGTGAGAGGGTGGGAAGCACAGATACGCAGTATTTT
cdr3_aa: CAWSERVGSTDTQYF

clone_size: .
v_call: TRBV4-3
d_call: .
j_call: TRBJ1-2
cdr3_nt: TGCGCCAGCAGCCAAAGAGGGCGAGACGGCTACACCTTC
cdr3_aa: CASSQRGRDGYTF

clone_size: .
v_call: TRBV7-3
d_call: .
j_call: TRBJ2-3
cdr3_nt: TGTGCCAGCAGCCGCAGGGGGGCAGATACGCAGTATTTT
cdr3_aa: CASSRRGADTQYF

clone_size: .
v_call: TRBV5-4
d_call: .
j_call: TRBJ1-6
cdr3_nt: TGTGCCAGCAAGGAGGGGCAAACTTCACCCCTCCACTTT
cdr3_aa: CASKEGQTSPLHF

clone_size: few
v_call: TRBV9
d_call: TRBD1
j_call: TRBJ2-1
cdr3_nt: TGTGCCAGCAGCCCCCGGGACAGGACCTACAATGAGCAGTTCTTC
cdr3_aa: CASSPRDRTYNEQFF

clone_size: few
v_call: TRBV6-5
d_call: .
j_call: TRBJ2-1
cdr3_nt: TGTGCCAGCAACAGGGGGGGCTACAATGAGCAGTTCTTC
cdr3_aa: CASNRGGYNEQFF

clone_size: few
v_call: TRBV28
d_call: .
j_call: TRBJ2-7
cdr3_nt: TGTGCCAGCAGTTTGCGGGGCAAAGCCTACGAGCAGTACTTC
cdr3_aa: CASSLRGKAYEQYF

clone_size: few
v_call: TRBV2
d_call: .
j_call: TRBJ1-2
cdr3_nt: TGTGCCAGCAGTGGGTTGACAGGAGAATATGGCTACACCTTC
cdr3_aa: CASSGLTGEYGYTF

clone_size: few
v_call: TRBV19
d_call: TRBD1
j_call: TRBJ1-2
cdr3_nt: TGTGCCAGTAGTCCTCCGGGACAGGTTAACTATGGCTACACCTTC
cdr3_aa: CASSPPGQVNYGYTF

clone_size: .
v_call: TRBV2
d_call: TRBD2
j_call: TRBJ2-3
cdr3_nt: TGTGCCAGCAGTGGTAGCGGGAGGGCCTTAGGTACGCAGTATTTT
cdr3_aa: CASSGSGRALGTQYF

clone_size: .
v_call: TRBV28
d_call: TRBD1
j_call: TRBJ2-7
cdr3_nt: TGTGCCATTACGGGACAGGGGCCCCACGAGCAGTACTTC
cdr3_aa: CAITGQGPHEQYF

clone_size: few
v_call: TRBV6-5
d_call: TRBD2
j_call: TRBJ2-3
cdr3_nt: TGTGCCAGCTACGGACTAGCGGGAGATACGCAGTATTTT
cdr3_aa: CASYGLAGDTQYF

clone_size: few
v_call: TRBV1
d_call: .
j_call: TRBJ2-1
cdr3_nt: TGCACCAGCAGCCAAGCCCGTATCCTAGCGCCGTCCTACAATGAGCAGTTCTTC
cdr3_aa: CTSSQARILAPSYNEQFF

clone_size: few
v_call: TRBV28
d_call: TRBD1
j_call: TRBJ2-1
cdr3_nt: TGTGCCAGCAGTTCCGGACAGGTTATCTACAATGAGCAGTTCTTC
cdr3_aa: CASSSGQVIYNEQFF

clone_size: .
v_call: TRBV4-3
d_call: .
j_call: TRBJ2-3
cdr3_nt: TGCGCCAGCAGCCAAGAGCTCGTCGGTACAGATACGCAGTATTTT
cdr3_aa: CASSQELVGTDTQYF

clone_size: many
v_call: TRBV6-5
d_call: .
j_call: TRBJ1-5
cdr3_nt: TGTGCCAGCAGTTTGGCGGGAGGGCCCCAGCATTTT
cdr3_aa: CASSLAGGPQHF

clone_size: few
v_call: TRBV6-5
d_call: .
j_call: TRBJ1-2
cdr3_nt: TGTGCCAGCAGTGGCTCAGGGTACTATGGCTACACCTTC
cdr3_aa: CASSGSGYYGYTF

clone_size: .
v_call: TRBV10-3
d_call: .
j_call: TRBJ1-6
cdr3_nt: TGTGCCATCAGAGACCCGGGAAATTCACCCCTCCACTTT
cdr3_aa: CAIRDPGNSPLHF

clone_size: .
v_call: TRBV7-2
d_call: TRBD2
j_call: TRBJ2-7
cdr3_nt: TGTGCCAGCAGCCCGGGACTAGCGGGTAGCCAGCAGTACTTC
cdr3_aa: CASSPGLAGSQQYF

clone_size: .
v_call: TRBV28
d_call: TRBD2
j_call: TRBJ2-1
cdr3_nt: TGTGCCAGCAGTTTAGGGTCTAGCGGGAGGGGTGAGCAGTTCTTC
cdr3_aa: CASSLGSSGRGEQFF

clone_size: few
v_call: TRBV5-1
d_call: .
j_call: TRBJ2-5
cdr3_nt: TGCGCCAGCAGGGGCGGGGACCAAGAGACCCAGTACTTC
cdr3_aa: CASRGGDQETQYF